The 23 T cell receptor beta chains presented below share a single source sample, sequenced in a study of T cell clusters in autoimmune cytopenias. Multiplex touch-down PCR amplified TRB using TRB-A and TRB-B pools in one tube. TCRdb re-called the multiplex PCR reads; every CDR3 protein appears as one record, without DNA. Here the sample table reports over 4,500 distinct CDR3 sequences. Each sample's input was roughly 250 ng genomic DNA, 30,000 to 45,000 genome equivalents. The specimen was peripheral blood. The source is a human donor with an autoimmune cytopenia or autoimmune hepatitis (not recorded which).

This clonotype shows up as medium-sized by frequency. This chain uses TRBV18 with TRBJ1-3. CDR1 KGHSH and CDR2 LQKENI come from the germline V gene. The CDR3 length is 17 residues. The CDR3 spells CASSPLGGTNSGNTIYF.

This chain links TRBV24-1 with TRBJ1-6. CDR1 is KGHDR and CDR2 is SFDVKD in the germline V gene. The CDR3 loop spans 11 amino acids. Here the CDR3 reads CASWTNSPLHF.

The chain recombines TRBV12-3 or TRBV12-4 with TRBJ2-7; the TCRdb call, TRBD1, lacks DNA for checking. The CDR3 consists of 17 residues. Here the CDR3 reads CAISPGGEQLSSYEQYF.

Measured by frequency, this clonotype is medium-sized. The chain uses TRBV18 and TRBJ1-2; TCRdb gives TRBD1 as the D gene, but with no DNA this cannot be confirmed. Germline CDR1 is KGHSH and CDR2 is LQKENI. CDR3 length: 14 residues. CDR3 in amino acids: CASTRSWERDGYTF.

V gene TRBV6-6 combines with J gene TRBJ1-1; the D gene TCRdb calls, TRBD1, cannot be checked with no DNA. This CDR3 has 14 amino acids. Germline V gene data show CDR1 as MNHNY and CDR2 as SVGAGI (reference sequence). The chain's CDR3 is CASSLDRGGTEAFF.

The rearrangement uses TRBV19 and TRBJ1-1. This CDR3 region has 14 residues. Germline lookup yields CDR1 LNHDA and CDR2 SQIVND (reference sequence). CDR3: CASSIVRWNTEAFF.

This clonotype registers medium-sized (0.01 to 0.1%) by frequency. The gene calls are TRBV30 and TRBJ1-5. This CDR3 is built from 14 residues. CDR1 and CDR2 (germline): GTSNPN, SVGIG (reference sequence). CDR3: CAWSVRGSNQPQHF.

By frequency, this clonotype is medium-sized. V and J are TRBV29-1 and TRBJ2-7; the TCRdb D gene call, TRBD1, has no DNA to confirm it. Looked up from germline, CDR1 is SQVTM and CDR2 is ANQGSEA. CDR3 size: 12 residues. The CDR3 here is CSVSGAGLEQYF.

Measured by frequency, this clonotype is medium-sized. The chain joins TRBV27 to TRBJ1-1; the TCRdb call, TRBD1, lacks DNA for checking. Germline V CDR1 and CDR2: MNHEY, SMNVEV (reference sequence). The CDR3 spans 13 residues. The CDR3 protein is CASSSLDRNEAFF.

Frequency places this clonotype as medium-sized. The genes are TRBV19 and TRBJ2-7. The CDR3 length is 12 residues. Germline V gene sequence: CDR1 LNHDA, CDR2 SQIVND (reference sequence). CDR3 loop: CASSSGSYEQYF. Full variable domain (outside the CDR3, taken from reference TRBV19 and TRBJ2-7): DGGITQSPKYLFRKEGQNVTLSCEQNLNHDAMYWYRQDPGQGLRLIYYSQIVNDFQKGDIAEGYSVSREKKESFPLTVTSAQKNPTAFYLCASSSGSYEQYFGPGTRLTVT.

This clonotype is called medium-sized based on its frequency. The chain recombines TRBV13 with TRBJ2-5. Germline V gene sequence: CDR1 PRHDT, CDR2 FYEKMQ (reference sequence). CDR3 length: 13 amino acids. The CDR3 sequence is CASSHNLQETQYF.

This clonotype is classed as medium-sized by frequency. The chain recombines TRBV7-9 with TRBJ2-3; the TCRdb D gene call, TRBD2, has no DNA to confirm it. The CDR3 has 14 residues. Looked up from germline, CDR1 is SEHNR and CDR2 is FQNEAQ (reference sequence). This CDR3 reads CASTPGGETDTQYF.

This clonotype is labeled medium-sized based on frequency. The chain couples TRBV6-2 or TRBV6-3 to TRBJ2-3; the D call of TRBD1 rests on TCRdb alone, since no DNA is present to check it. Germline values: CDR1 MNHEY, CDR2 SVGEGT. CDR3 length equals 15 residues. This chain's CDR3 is CASRAQGGGTDTQYF.

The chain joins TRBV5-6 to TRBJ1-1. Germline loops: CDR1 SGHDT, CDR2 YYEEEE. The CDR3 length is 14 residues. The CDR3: CASSLVGMNTEAFF. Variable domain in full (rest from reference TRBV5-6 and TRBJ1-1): DAGVTQSPTHLIKTRGQQVTLRCSPKSGHDTVSWYQQALGQGPQFIFQYYEEEERQRGNFPDRFSGHQFPNYSSELNVNALLLGDSALYLCASSLVGMNTEAFFGQGTRLTVV.

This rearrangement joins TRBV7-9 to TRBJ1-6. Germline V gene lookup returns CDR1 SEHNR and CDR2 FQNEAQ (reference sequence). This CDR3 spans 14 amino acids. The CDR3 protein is CASSLHSHNSPLHF.

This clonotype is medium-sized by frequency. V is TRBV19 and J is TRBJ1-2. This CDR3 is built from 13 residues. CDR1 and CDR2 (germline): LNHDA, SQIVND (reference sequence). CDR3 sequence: CASSMMAGNGYTF.

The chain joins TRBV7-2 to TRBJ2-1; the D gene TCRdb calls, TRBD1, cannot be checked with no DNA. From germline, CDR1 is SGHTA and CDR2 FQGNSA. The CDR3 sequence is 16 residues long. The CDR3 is CASSLAADRAVNEQFF.

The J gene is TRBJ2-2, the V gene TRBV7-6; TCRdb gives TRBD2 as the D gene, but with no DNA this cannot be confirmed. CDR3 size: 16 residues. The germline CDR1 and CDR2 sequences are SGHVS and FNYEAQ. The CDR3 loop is CASSLVGGNPTGELFF.

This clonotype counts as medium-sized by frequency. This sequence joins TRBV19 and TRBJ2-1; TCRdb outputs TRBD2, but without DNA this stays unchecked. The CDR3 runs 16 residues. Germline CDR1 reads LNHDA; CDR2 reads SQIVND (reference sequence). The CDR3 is CASSLGAGGPVNEQFF.

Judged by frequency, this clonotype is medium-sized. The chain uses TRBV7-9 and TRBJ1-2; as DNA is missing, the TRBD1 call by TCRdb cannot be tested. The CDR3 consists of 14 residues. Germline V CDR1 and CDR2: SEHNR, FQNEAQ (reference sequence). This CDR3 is CASSLGQGAYGYTF.

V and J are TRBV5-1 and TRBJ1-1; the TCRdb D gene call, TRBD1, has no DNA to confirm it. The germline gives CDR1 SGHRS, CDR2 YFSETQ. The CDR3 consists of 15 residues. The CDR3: CASSQSGGTNTEAFF. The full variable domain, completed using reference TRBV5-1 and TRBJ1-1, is KAGVTQTPRYLIKTRGQQVTLSCSPISGHRSVSWYQQTPGQGLQFLFEYFSETQRNKGNFPGRFSGRQFSNSRSEMNVSTLELGDSALYLCASSQSGGTNTEAFFGQGTRLTVV.

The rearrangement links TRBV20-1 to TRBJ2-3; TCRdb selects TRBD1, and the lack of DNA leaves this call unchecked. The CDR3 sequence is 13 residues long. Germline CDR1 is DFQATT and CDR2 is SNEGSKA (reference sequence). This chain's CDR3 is CSAPPDLTDTQYF.

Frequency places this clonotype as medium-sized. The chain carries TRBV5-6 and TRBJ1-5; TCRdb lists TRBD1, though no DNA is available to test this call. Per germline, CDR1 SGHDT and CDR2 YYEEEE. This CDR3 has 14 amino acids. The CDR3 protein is CASSLQGIGQPQHF.